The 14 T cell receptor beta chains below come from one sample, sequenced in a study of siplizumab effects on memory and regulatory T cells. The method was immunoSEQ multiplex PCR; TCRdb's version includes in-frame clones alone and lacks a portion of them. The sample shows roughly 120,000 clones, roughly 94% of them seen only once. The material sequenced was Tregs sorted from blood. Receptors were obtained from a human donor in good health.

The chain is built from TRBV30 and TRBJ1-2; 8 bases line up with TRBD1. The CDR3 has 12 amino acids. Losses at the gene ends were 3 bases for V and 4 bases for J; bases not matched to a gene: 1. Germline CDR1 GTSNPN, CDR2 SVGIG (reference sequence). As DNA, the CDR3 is TGTGCCTGGAGAGACAGGGGCTATGGCTACACCTTC. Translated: CAWRDRGYGYTF.

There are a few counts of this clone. The CDR3 bases are TGTGCCAGCTCACCGAAACTAGCGGGAGGGGCCAATGAGCAGTTCTTC. Amino acids: CASSPKLAGGANEQFF. The chain uses TRBV18 and TRBJ2-1; 13 nucleotides agree with TRBD2. V dropped 3 bases and J dropped 6; count of bases not matched to a gene: 5. Germline CDR1 and CDR2: KGHSH and LQKENI. The CDR3 loop spans 16 amino acids.

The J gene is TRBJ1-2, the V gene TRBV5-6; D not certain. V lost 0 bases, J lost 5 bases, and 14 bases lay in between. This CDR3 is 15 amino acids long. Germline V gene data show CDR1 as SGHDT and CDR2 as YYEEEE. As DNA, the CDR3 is TGTGCCAGCAGCTTGGTAAGGGCGGCAGGTTATGGCTACACCTTC. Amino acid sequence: CASSLVRAAGYGYTF. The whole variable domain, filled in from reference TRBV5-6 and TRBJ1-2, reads DAGVTQSPTHLIKTRGQQVTLRCSPKSGHDTVSWYQQALGQGPQFIFQYYEEEERQRGNFPDRFSGHQFPNYSSELNVNALLLGDSALYLCASSLVRAAGYGYTFGSGTRLTVV.

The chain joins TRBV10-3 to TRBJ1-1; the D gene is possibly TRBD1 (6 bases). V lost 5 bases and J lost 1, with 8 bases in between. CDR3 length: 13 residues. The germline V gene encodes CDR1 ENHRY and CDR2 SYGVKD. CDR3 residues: CAISTGQNTEAFF. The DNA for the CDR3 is TGTGCCATCAGTACGGGACAGAACACTGAAGCTTTCTTT.

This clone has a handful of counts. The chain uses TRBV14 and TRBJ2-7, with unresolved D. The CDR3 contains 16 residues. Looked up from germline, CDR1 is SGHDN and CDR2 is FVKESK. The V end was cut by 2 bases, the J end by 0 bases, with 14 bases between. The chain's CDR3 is CASSQMFPLGSYEQYF. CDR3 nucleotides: TGTGCCAGCAGCCAAATGTTTCCCCTCGGCTCCTACGAGCAGTACTTC. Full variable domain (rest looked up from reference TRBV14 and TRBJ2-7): EAGVTQFPSHSVIEKGQTVTLRCDPISGHDNLYWYRRVMGKEIKFLLHFVKESKQDESGMPNNRFLAERTGGTYSTLKVQPAELEDSGVYFCASSQMFPLGSYEQYFGPGTRLTVT.

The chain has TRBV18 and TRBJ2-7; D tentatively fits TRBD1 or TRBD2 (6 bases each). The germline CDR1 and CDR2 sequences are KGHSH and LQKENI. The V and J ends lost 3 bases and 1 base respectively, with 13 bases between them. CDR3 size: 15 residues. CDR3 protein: CASSPLTGTSYEQYF. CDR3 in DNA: TGTGCCAGCTCACCGCTAACAGGGACTTCCTACGAGCAGTACTTC.

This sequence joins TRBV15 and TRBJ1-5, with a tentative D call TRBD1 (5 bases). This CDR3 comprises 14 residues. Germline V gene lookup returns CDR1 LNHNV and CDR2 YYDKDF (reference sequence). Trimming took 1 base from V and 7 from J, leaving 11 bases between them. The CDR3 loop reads CATSRARGWQPQHF. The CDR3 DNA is TGTGCCACCAGCAGAGCTCGGGGGTGGCAGCCCCAGCATTTT. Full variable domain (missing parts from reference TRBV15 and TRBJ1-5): DAMVIQNPRYQVTQFGKPVTLSCSQTLNHNVMYWYQQKSSQAPKLLFHYYDKDFNNEADTPDNFQSRRPNTSFCFLDIRSPGLGDTAMYLCATSRARGWQPQHFGDGTRLSIL.

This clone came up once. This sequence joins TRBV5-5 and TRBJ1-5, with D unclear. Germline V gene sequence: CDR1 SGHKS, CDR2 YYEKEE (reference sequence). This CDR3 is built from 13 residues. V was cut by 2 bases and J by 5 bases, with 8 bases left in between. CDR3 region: CASSFQGYQPQHF. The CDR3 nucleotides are TGTGCCAGCAGCTTTCAAGGGTATCAGCCCCAGCATTTT.

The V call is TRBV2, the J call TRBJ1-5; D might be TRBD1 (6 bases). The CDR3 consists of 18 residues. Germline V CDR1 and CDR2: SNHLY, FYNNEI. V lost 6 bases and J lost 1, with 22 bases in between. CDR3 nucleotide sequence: TGTGCCAGCAGCTCAGTTTACATCTCGGACAGCAGCAATCAGCCCCAGCATTTT. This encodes CASSSVYISDSSNQPQHF. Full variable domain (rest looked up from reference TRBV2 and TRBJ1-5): EPEVTQTPSHQVTQMGQEVILRCVPISNHLYFYWYRQILGQKVEFLVSFYNNEISEKSEIFDDQFSVERPDGSNFTLKIRSTKLEDSAMYFCASSSVYISDSSNQPQHFGDGTRLSIL.

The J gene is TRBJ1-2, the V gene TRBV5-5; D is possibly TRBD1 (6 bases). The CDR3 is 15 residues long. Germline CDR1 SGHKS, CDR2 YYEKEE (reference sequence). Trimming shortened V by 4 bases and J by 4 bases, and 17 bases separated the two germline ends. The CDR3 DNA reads TGTGCCAGCAGCGGAGGACAGTTCGTCTTCTATGGCTACACCTTC. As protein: CASSGGQFVFYGYTF.

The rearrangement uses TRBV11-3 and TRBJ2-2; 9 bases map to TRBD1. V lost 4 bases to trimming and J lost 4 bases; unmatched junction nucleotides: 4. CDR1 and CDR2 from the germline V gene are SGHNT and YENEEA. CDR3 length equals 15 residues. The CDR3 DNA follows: TGTGCCAGCAGCTCCGGGACAGGGTTCACCGGGGAGCTGTTTTTT. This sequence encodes CASSSGTGFTGELFF.

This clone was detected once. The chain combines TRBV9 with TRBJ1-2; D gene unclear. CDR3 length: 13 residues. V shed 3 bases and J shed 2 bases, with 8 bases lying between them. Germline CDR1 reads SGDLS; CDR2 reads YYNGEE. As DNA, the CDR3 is TGTGCCAGCAGCGAATACGGGAACTATGGCTACACCTTC. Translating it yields CASSEYGNYGYTF.

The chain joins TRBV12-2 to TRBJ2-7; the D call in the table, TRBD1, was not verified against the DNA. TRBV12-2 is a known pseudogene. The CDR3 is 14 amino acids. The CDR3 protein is CASRSMGPGVEQYF. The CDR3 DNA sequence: TGTGCAAGTCGCTCGATGGGGCCTGGGGTCGAGCAGTACTTC.

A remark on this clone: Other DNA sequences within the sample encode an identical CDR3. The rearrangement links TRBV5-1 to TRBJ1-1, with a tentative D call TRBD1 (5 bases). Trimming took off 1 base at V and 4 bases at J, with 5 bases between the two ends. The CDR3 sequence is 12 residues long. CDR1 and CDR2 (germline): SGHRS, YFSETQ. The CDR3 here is CASSLTGTEAFF. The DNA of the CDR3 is TGCGCCAGCAGCTTGACAGGCACTGAAGCTTTCTTT.